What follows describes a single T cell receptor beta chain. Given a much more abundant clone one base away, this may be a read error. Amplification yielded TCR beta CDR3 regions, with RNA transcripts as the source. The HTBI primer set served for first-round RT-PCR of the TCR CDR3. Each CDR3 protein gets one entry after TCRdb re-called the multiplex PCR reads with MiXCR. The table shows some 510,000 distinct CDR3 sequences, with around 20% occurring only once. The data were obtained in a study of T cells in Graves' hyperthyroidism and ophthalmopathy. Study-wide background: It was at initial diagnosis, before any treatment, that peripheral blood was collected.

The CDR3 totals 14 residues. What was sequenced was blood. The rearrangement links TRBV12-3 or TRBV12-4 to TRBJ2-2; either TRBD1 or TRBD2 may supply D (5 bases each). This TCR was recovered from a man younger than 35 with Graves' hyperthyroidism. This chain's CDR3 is CASGQGQRTGELCF. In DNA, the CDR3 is TGTGCCAGTGGGCAGGGCCAACGGACCGGGGAGCTGTGTTTT.